Listed below are T cell receptor beta chains from one sample, sequenced in a study of blood T cell repertoires in COVID-19. Repertoires were generated with immunoSEQ multiplex PCR, while TCRdb's copy carries only in-frame clones and drops some. This sample yields 95,000 to 110,000 clones, of which 65% to 90% are seen a single time; 4% to 6% belongs to the top ten. Sequencing was carried out using peripheral blood. The source is a man aged 55 to 70 with acute or convalescent COVID-19. Each CDR3 is given with its conserved first and last residue. The order of the fields is D gene, J gene, V gene, clone size, CDR3 protein, CDR3 DNA. A D gene is named only where the DNA matches it firmly. Size values are once, few and many counts, or a class for expanded clones, and some rows have none.

d_gene: NA; j_gene: TRBJ2-7; v_gene: TRBV12-5; abundance: NA; CDR3aa: CASGLVVNSDSYEQYF; CDR3nt: TGTGCTAGTGGTTTGGTAGTAAATAGCGACTCCTACGAGCAGTACTTC
d_gene: NA; j_gene: TRBJ1-4; v_gene: TRBV15; abundance: NA; CDR3aa: CATSRDGPTASEKLFF; CDR3nt: TGTGCCACCAGCAGAGATGGGCCCACCGCCTCCGAAAAACTGTTTTTT
d_gene: NA; j_gene: TRBJ1-1; v_gene: TRBV19; abundance: NA; CDR3aa: CASKWGQGSTEAFF; CDR3nt: TGTGCCAGTAAATGGGGGCAGGGGAGCACTGAAGCTTTCTTT
d_gene: TRBD2; j_gene: TRBJ2-7; v_gene: TRBV5-1; abundance: NA; CDR3aa: CASSLGTSGFSYEQYF; CDR3nt: TGCGCCAGCAGCTTGGGGACTAGCGGTTTCTCCTACGAGCAGTACTTC
d_gene: NA; j_gene: TRBJ2-7; v_gene: TRBV20-1; abundance: NA; CDR3aa: CSASRGGASEQYF; CDR3nt: TGCAGTGCTAGTAGGGGGGGGGCATCCGAGCAGTACTTC
d_gene: TRBD2; j_gene: TRBJ2-7; v_gene: TRBV24-1; abundance: NA; CDR3aa: CATSDFLAGRDEQYF; CDR3nt: TGTGCCACCAGTGATTTCCTAGCGGGAAGGGACGAGCAGTACTTC
d_gene: NA; j_gene: TRBJ2-7; v_gene: TRBV6-5; abundance: NA; CDR3aa: CASNGQRSSYEQYF; CDR3nt: TGTGCCAGCAATGGACAGCGGAGCTCCTACGAGCAGTACTTC
d_gene: TRBD2; j_gene: TRBJ2-3; v_gene: TRBV6-5; abundance: NA; CDR3aa: CASRLAGGGTDTQYF; CDR3nt: TGTGCCAGCAGATTAGCGGGGGGGGGCACAGATACGCAGTATTTT
d_gene: NA; j_gene: TRBJ1-1; v_gene: TRBV7-6; abundance: NA; CDR3aa: CASSLHSEMNTEAFF; CDR3nt: TGTGCCAGCAGCTTGCATAGTGAAATGAACACTGAAGCTTTCTTT
d_gene: NA; j_gene: TRBJ1-1; v_gene: TRBV4-1; abundance: NA; CDR3aa: CASSRSTATMNTEAFF; CDR3nt: TGCGCCAGCAGCCGCTCGACAGCTACTATGAACACTGAAGCTTTCTTT
d_gene: NA; j_gene: TRBJ1-1; v_gene: TRBV5-5; abundance: once; CDR3aa: CASSPIDSRTEAFF; CDR3nt: TGTGCCAGCAGCCCAATCGACTCGAGGACTGAAGCTTTCTTT
d_gene: TRBD1; j_gene: TRBJ1-2; v_gene: TRBV28; abundance: NA; CDR3aa: CASSSSGQGAGGYTF; CDR3nt: TGTGCCAGCAGTTCCTCCGGACAGGGGGCAGGAGGCTACACCTTC
d_gene: NA; j_gene: TRBJ2-5; v_gene: TRBV7-9; abundance: NA; CDR3aa: CASSFYMGEIETQYF; CDR3nt: TGTGCCAGCAGCTTCTACATGGGAGAAATAGAGACCCAGTACTTC
d_gene: TRBD2; j_gene: TRBJ2-1; v_gene: TRBV5-1; abundance: once; CDR3aa: CASSLSASGNEQFF; CDR3nt: TGCGCCAGCAGCTTGTCGGCTAGCGGCAATGAGCAGTTCTTC
d_gene: TRBD2; j_gene: TRBJ2-3; v_gene: TRBV2; abundance: few; CDR3aa: CASSEMLSGGGDTQYF; CDR3nt: TGTGCCAGCAGTGAAATGTTGAGCGGGGGAGGAGATACGCAGTATTTT
d_gene: TRBD2; j_gene: TRBJ2-5; v_gene: TRBV12-5; abundance: NA; CDR3aa: CASGSGGAQETQYF; CDR3nt: TGTGCTAGTGGTTCGGGGGGGGCCCAAGAGACCCAGTACTTC
d_gene: NA; j_gene: TRBJ1-5; v_gene: TRBV30; abundance: few; CDR3aa: CAWGPGGHQPQHF; CDR3nt: TGTGCCTGGGGACCGGGGGGTCATCAGCCCCAGCATTTT
d_gene: NA; j_gene: TRBJ2-5; v_gene: TRBV11-3; abundance: once; CDR3aa: CASSLDLWAPTGQETQYF; CDR3nt: TGTGCCAGCAGCTTAGATCTGTGGGCGCCGACCGGTCAAGAGACCCAGTACTTC
d_gene: NA; j_gene: TRBJ2-3; v_gene: TRBV24-1; abundance: once; CDR3aa: CATSETSTDTQYF; CDR3nt: TGTGCCACCAGTGAAACTAGCACAGATACGCAGTATTTT
d_gene: NA; j_gene: TRBJ1-5; v_gene: TRBV15; abundance: few; CDR3aa: CATSITGRNQPQHF; CDR3nt: TGTGCCACCAGCATCACAGGGCGGAATCAGCCCCAGCATTTT
d_gene: TRBD1; j_gene: TRBJ2-5; v_gene: TRBV28; abundance: NA; CDR3aa: CASSLGQAQETQYF; CDR3nt: TGTGCCAGCAGTTTGGGACAGGCCCAAGAGACCCAGTACTTC
d_gene: NA; j_gene: TRBJ2-1; v_gene: TRBV4-2; abundance: NA; CDR3aa: CASSTLDLREQFF; CDR3nt: TGTGCCAGCAGCACGCTAGATCTACGGGAGCAGTTCTTC
d_gene: NA; j_gene: TRBJ1-2; v_gene: TRBV7-9; abundance: NA; CDR3aa: CASIDNQGYGYTF; CDR3nt: TGTGCCAGCATCGACAACCAGGGATATGGCTACACCTTC
d_gene: TRBD1; j_gene: TRBJ2-7; v_gene: TRBV11-2; abundance: NA; CDR3aa: CASSNLRTGPAYEQYF; CDR3nt: TGTGCCAGCAGCAACCTTAGGACAGGGCCTGCCTACGAGCAGTACTTC
d_gene: TRBD1; j_gene: TRBJ1-1; v_gene: TRBV10-3; abundance: once; CDR3aa: CATEQGQGNTEAFF; CDR3nt: TGTGCCACCGAGCAGGGACAGGGAAACACTGAAGCTTTCTTT
d_gene: NA; j_gene: TRBJ1-2; v_gene: TRBV24-1; abundance: NA; CDR3aa: CATSDFSGGYTF; CDR3nt: TGTGCCACCAGTGATTTCTCAGGGGGCTACACCTTC
d_gene: TRBD1; j_gene: TRBJ1-1; v_gene: TRBV5-1; abundance: NA; CDR3aa: CASSPIWTGANTEAFF; CDR3nt: TGCGCCAGCAGCCCTATCTGGACAGGGGCGAACACTGAAGCTTTCTTT
d_gene: NA; j_gene: TRBJ2-1; v_gene: TRBV29-1; abundance: NA; CDR3aa: CSVIPDNNEQFF; CDR3nt: TGCAGCGTTATTCCTGACAACAATGAGCAGTTCTTC
d_gene: TRBD1; j_gene: TRBJ2-5; v_gene: TRBV10-3; abundance: NA; CDR3aa: CATQGAETQYF; CDR3nt: TGTGCCACGCAGGGGGCGGAGACCCAGTACTTC
d_gene: NA; j_gene: TRBJ2-2; v_gene: TRBV30; abundance: once; CDR3aa: CAWSVLTELFF; CDR3nt: TGTGCCTGGAGTGTACTAACGGAGCTGTTTTTT
d_gene: NA; j_gene: TRBJ1-4; v_gene: TRBV7-9; abundance: NA; CDR3aa: CASSLGDRQIF; CDR3nt: TGTGCCAGCAGCTTAGGAGACCGACAGATTTTT
d_gene: TRBD1; j_gene: TRBJ1-1; v_gene: TRBV6-1; abundance: NA; CDR3aa: CASSDRQGRGTEAFF; CDR3nt: TGTGCCAGCAGTGACCGACAGGGAAGGGGCACTGAAGCTTTCTTT
d_gene: TRBD1; j_gene: TRBJ2-1; v_gene: TRBV5-6; abundance: NA; CDR3aa: CASSRPTGGFFDEQFF; CDR3nt: TGTGCCAGCAGTCGCCCGACAGGGGGGTTTTTCGATGAGCAGTTCTTC
d_gene: NA; j_gene: TRBJ2-7; v_gene: TRBV11-3; abundance: NA; CDR3aa: CASSSRDTNTYEQYF; CDR3nt: TGTGCCAGCAGCTCCCGGGACACCAATACCTACGAGCAGTACTTC
d_gene: TRBD1; j_gene: TRBJ1-6; v_gene: TRBV6-5; abundance: NA; CDR3aa: CASTRQGDSPLHF; CDR3nt: TGTGCCAGCACGAGACAGGGGGATTCACCCCTCCACTTT
d_gene: TRBD1; j_gene: TRBJ1-2; v_gene: TRBV14; abundance: NA; CDR3aa: CASSQYSTGVNYGYTF; CDR3nt: TGTGCCAGCAGCCAATACTCGACAGGGGTGAACTATGGCTACACCTTC
d_gene: NA; j_gene: TRBJ1-2; v_gene: TRBV6-5; abundance: many; CDR3aa: CATRVDNYGYTF; CDR3nt: TGTGCCACCCGGGTGGATAACTATGGCTACACCTTC
d_gene: TRBD1; j_gene: TRBJ2-7; v_gene: TRBV5-6; abundance: NA; CDR3aa: CASSLLTGPRFYEQYF; CDR3nt: TGTGCCAGCAGCTTGTTGACAGGGCCGAGATTCTACGAGCAGTACTTC
d_gene: NA; j_gene: TRBJ2-3; v_gene: TRBV10-3; abundance: few; CDR3aa: CAISDLGGIDTQYF; CDR3nt: TGTGCCATCAGTGATCTTGGGGGGATTGATACGCAGTATTTT
d_gene: TRBD1; j_gene: TRBJ2-3; v_gene: TRBV6-1; abundance: NA; CDR3aa: CASSAKRDRGSADTQYF; CDR3nt: TGTGCCAGCAGTGCAAAACGGGACAGGGGAAGTGCAGATACGCAGTATTTT
d_gene: NA; j_gene: TRBJ1-4; v_gene: TRBV7-9; abundance: few; CDR3aa: CASSLSGVGEKLFF; CDR3nt: TGTGCCAGCAGCTTATCGGGGGTGGGAGAAAAACTGTTTTTT
d_gene: TRBD1; j_gene: TRBJ1-1; v_gene: TRBV5-1; abundance: once; CDR3aa: CASSLGQGVSEAFF; CDR3nt: TGCGCCAGCAGCTTGGGACAGGGGGTGTCTGAAGCTTTCTTT
d_gene: NA; j_gene: TRBJ1-5; v_gene: TRBV28; abundance: NA; CDR3aa: CASKRAGPQPQHF; CDR3nt: TGTGCCAGCAAACGGGCAGGGCCTCAGCCCCAGCATTTT
d_gene: TRBD1; j_gene: TRBJ2-5; v_gene: TRBV28; abundance: NA; CDR3aa: CASSPQTGTDETQYF; CDR3nt: TGTGCCAGCAGTCCTCAGACCGGGACAGACGAGACCCAGTACTTC
d_gene: NA; j_gene: TRBJ1-4; v_gene: TRBV7-3; abundance: NA; CDR3aa: CASSLRQATNEKLFF; CDR3nt: TGTGCCAGCAGCCTGCGACAGGCAACTAATGAAAAACTGTTTTTT
d_gene: NA; j_gene: TRBJ1-4; v_gene: TRBV7-2; abundance: few; CDR3aa: CASSPIPSGELFF; CDR3nt: TGTGCCAGCAGCCCAATCCCCTCGGGGGAACTGTTTTTT
d_gene: TRBD2; j_gene: TRBJ2-7; v_gene: TRBV5-4; abundance: few; CDR3aa: CASSATSGSLDEQYF; CDR3nt: TGTGCCAGCAGCGCCACTAGCGGGAGCTTGGACGAGCAGTACTTC
d_gene: TRBD1; j_gene: TRBJ1-5; v_gene: TRBV5-1; abundance: NA; CDR3aa: CASSSFPGGSGQPQHF; CDR3nt: TGCGCCAGCAGCTCGTTCCCAGGGGGCAGTGGTCAGCCCCAGCATTTT
d_gene: NA; j_gene: TRBJ2-3; v_gene: TRBV5-1; abundance: NA; CDR3aa: CASSYFGGGPTDTQYF; CDR3nt: TGCGCCAGCAGCTACTTTGGGGGGGGCCCCACAGATACGCAGTATTTT
d_gene: TRBD1; j_gene: TRBJ2-1; v_gene: TRBV4-2; abundance: many; CDR3aa: CASSQPGQLINEQFF; CDR3nt: TGTGCCAGCAGCCAACCGGGACAGCTAATCAATGAGCAGTTCTTC
d_gene: NA; j_gene: TRBJ2-2; v_gene: TRBV19; abundance: NA; CDR3aa: CASSPLVITGELFF; CDR3nt: TGTGCCAGTAGCCCCCTAGTAATTACCGGGGAGCTGTTTTTT
d_gene: NA; j_gene: TRBJ1-3; v_gene: TRBV18; abundance: NA; CDR3aa: CASSSRQASGNTIYF; CDR3nt: TGTGCCAGTTCTAGCCGACAGGCCTCTGGAAACACCATATATTTT
d_gene: TRBD1; j_gene: TRBJ2-5; v_gene: TRBV7-9; abundance: NA; CDR3aa: CASSPRGDRAQETQYF; CDR3nt: TGTGCCAGCAGCCCCCGGGGGGACAGGGCCCAAGAGACCCAGTACTTC
d_gene: TRBD2; j_gene: TRBJ2-7; v_gene: TRBV5-1; abundance: NA; CDR3aa: CASSLRRLAGALTSYEQYF; CDR3nt: TGCGCCAGCAGCTTGCGGAGGCTAGCGGGAGCCTTGACGAGCTACGAGCAGTACTTC
d_gene: NA; j_gene: TRBJ2-5; v_gene: TRBV28; abundance: NA; CDR3aa: CASSEGGQETQYF; CDR3nt: TGTGCCAGCAGTGAAGGAGGCCAAGAGACCCAGTACTTC